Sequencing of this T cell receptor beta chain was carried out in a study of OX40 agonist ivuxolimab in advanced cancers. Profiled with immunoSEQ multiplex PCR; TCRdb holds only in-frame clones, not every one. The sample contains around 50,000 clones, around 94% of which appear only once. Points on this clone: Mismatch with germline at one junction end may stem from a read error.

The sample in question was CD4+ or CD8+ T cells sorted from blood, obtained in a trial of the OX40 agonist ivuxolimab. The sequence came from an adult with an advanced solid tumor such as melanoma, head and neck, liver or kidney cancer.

CDR3 sequence reads: CASSPGQGQGKF. DNA of the CDR3: TGTGCCAGCAGTCCCGGACAGGGCCAAGGAAAGTTC. The V gene is TRBV28, the J gene TRBJ2-4, with 8 bases fitting TRBD1. CDR3 length equals 12 residues. Germline loops: CDR1 MDHEN, CDR2 SYDVKM.